The 5 T cell receptor beta chains below all came from one sample that was sequenced in a study of blood T cell repertoires in COVID-19. The repertoire was sequenced with immunoSEQ multiplex PCR; TCRdb's copy has only in-frame clones and lacks some. The sample lists fewer than 110,000 clones, approximately 89% seen once, with roughly 11% in the top ten. Sequenced input: peripheral blood. All receptors derive from a woman younger than 45 with acute or convalescent COVID-19.

This sequence joins TRBV6-5 and TRBJ2-7; D perhaps matches TRBD1 (6 bases). The germline gives CDR1 MNHEY, CDR2 SVGAGI. The CDR3 loop spans 14 amino acids. Trimming cost V 10 bases and J 4 bases, with 20 bases left between them. CDR3 DNA: TGTGCCACCCAAAAACCGGGACAATTTTACGAGCAGTACTTC. As protein: CATQKPGQFYEQYF.

The chain links TRBV18 to TRBJ2-3, with 9 bases that match TRBD1. The V gene's germline CDR1 is KGHSH and CDR2 LQKENI. The CDR3 has 13 residues. Germline trimming cut 5 bases from V and 4 bases from J; bases unmatched to any gene: 1. CDR3: CASSWDRADTQYF. In nucleotides, the CDR3 is TGTGCCAGCTCATGGGACAGGGCAGATACGCAGTATTTT. Supplemented by reference TRBV18 and TRBJ2-3, the full variable domain reads NAGVMQNPRHLVRRRGQEARLRCSPMKGHSHVYWYRQLPEEGLKFMVYLQKENIIDESGMPKERFSAEFPKEGPSILRIQQVVRGDSAAYFCASSWDRADTQYFGPGTRLTVL.

The chain couples TRBV13 to TRBJ2-3; no firm D call. The length of the CDR3 is 13 residues. V lost 5 bases and J lost 2, with 8 bases in between. Germline V gene sequence: CDR1 PRHDT, CDR2 FYEKMQ (reference sequence). The CDR3, as DNA: TGTGCCAGCAGCGAGACTGACACAGATACGCAGTATTTT. Residues: CASSETDTDTQYF.

V usage is TRBV29-1 and J usage is TRBJ1-4, with D uncertain. The V gene lost 3 bases and the J gene lost 15 bases, with 14 bases spanning the gap. This CDR3 region has 11 residues. CDR1 and CDR2 (germline): SQVTM, ANQGSEA. The CDR3 spells CSVDPREEVFF. In nucleotides, the CDR3 is TGCAGCGTTGATCCCCGGGAAGAGGTGTTTTTT. The full variable domain, its missing parts supplied by reference TRBV29-1 and TRBJ1-4, is SAVISQKPSRDICQRGTSLTIQCQVDSQVTMMFWYRQQPGQSLTLIATANQGSEATYESGFVIDKFPISRPNLTFSTLTVSNMSPEDSSIYLCSVDPREEVFFGSGTQLSVL.

This clone was detected only a few times. The chain recombines TRBV7-2 with TRBJ1-2, with 7 bases fitting TRBD1. This CDR3 has 15 amino acids. After removal of 5 bases from V and 0 bases from J, the junction contained 6 bases not matched to a gene. CDR1 SGHTA and CDR2 FQGNSA come from the germline V gene. The CDR3 protein is CASSTRTGTNYGYTF. DNA of the CDR3: TGTGCCAGCAGCACCCGGACAGGAACTAACTATGGCTACACCTTC.